This T cell receptor beta chain was captured in a study of PD-1 blockade in classical Hodgkin lymphoma. V was trimmed by 0 bases and J by 3 bases, leaving 9 bases between them. Germline CDR1 and CDR2: MNHEY and SMNVEV (reference sequence). The CDR3 runs 14 residues. General study points: Lower baseline TCR diversity was reported for newly diagnosed patients than for healthy donors. Although disease activity or prior therapy may be involved, causes of the repertoire differences remain undefined.

As for this clone: What it binds is not known.

The time point: newly diagnosed, previously untreated cHL patient sample. The authors compared against newly diagnosed, untreated classical Hodgkin lymphoma PBMCs. The assay was immunoSEQ multiplex PCR, and TCRdb's table has in-frame clones only and misses some. Altogether about 21,000 clones are present, approximately 94% being singletons, with the ten largest covering 4.5% to 7%. This TCR derives from a human donor with classical Hodgkin lymphoma. V usage is TRBV27 and J usage is TRBJ2-7, with D tentatively TRBD2 (6 bases). The sample comprised peripheral blood mononuclear cells (PBMCs). DNA of the CDR3: TGTGCCAGCAGTTTATCGAGGCGGGACTACGAGCAGTACTTC. Its protein is CASSLSRRDYEQYF.